This T cell receptor (beta chain) was sequenced in a study of T cell changes during pregnancy in multiple sclerosis. The CDR3 spans 19 residues. Per the germline V gene, CDR1 is LGHNA and CDR2 is YNFKEQ. After removal of 0 bases from V and 6 bases from J, the junction contained 13 bases not matched to a gene. Using immunoSEQ multiplex PCR, the repertoire was profiled, and TCRdb retains in-frame clones only, with some absent. The table has 75,000 to 95,000 clones, roughly 93% seen once. The chain links TRBV4-2 to TRBJ1-4, with 10 nucleotides matching TRBD1. The sequencing here drew on peripheral blood, taken in the second trimester of pregnancy. The TCR was taken from a female donor with multiple sclerosis, enrolled in a pregnancy study. DNA of the CDR3: TGTGCCAGCAGCCAAGATCTCGGATTTCTCGGACAGGGGGATGAAAAACTGTTTTTT. Amino acid sequence: CASSQDLGFLGQGDEKLFF.